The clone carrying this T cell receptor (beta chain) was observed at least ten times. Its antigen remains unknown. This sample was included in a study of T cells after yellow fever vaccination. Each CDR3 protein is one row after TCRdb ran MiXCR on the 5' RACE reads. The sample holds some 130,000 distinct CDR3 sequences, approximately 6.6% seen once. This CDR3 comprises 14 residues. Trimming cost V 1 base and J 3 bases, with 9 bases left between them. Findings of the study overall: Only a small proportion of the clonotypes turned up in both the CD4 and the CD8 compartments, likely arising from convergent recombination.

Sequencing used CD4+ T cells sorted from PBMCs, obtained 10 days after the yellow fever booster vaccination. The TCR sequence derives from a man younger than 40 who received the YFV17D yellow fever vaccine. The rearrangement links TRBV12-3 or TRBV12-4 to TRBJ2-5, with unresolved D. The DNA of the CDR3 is TGTGCCAGCAGTTTAGGCGGTCAGAAAGAGACCCAGTACTTC. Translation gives CASSLGGQKETQYF.